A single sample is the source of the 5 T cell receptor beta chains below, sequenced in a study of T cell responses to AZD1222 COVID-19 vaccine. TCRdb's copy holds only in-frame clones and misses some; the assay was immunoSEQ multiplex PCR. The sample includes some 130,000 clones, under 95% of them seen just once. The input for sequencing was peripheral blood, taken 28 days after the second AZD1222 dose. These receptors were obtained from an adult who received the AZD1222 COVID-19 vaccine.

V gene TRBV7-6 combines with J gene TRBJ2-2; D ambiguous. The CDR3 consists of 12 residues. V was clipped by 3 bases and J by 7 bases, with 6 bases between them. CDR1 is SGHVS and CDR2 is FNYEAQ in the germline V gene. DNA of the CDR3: TGTGCCAGCAGCTTTATTTACGGGGAGCTGTTTTTT. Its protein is CASSFIYGELFF.

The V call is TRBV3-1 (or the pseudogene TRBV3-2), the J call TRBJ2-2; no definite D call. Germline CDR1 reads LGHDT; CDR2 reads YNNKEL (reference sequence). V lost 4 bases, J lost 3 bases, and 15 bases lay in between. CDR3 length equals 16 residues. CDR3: CASSRTLTSYTGELFF. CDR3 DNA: TGTGCCAGCAGCCGAACGCTAACTTCGTACACCGGGGAGCTGTTTTTT.

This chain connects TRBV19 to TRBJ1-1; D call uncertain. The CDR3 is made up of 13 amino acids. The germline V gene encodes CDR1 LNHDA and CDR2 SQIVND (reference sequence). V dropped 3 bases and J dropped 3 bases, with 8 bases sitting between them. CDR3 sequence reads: CASSIGVYTEAFF. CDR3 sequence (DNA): TGTGCCAGTAGTATTGGGGTTTACACTGAAGCTTTCTTT.

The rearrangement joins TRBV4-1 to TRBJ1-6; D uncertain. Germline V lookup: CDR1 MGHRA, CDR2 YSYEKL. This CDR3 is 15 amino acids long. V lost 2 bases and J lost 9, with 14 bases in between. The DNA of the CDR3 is TGCGCCAGCAGCCAATCCGGCCGAGAAGGTTCACCCCTCCACTTT. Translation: CASSQSGREGSPLHF.

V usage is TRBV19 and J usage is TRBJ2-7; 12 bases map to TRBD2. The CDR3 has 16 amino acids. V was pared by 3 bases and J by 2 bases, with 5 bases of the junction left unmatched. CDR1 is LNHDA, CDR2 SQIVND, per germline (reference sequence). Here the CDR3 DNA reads TGTGCCAGTAGTATCCGACTAGCGGGAGTGGCCTACGAGCAGTACTTC. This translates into CASSIRLAGVAYEQYF.